The 29 T cell receptor beta chains in this list originate from one sample, sequenced in a study of blood T cell repertoires in COVID-19. Data came from immunoSEQ multiplex PCR; TCRdb stores just in-frame clones and leaves some out. The sample contains fewer than 110,000 clones, roughly 92% of which appear only once. The sequenced sample was peripheral blood. The source of these receptors is a man aged 45-65 years with active COVID-19.

The chain joins TRBV6-1 to TRBJ2-1, with 10 bases that match TRBD2. J lost 7 bases, V lost 2 bases, and 8 bases had no gene match. CDR3 length equals 16 residues. Per the germline V gene, CDR1 is MNHNS and CDR2 is SASEGT. The CDR3 sequence: CASSELASGSMNEQFF. For the CDR3, the DNA is TGTGCCAGCAGTGAATTGGCTAGCGGGAGTATGAATGAGCAGTTCTTC.

The chain joins TRBV27 to TRBJ2-2; TRBD1 aligns across 11 bases. The junction had 11 bases not matched to a gene; V was cut back by 5 bases and J by 6 bases. The CDR3 runs to 17 residues. The germline gives CDR1 MNHEY, CDR2 SMNVEV (reference sequence). The CDR3 nucleotides read TGTGCCAGCAGTCTAAGACCGGGACAGGGGGTGGCCGGGGAGCTGTTTTTT. Its translation is CASSLRPGQGVAGELFF.

The chain is built from TRBV19 and TRBJ2-7; TRBD1 agrees at 11 bases. The CDR3 is 15 residues long. The J segment lost 5 bases and the V segment lost 2 bases, leaving 5 bases of the junction unmatched. Per germline, CDR1 LNHDA and CDR2 SQIVND (reference sequence). The CDR3 DNA is TGTGCCAGTAGTATAACCCGGACAGGGGGCCACGAGCAGTACTTC. Encoded protein: CASSITRTGGHEQYF.

This chain joins TRBV19 and TRBJ1-2, with D hard to call. The ends were cut back, 3 bases at V and 6 bases at J, with 14 bases in the middle. The CDR3 consists of 14 residues. Germline CDR1 LNHDA, CDR2 SQIVND (reference sequence). The CDR3 DNA is TGTGCCAGTAGTATCAGTGCGGGTTATGATGGCTACACCTTC. It specifies CASSISAGYDGYTF.

The V gene is TRBV19, the J gene TRBJ1-1; 8 positions agree with TRBD1. The CDR3 spans 15 residues. With 5 bases clipped from V and 3 bases from J, the junction kept 8 bases outside the gene matches. Germline V gene data show CDR1 as LNHDA and CDR2 as SQIVND (reference sequence). The CDR3 sequence: CASSLDRTGHTEAFF. The CDR3 nucleotides read TGTGCCAGTAGTTTGGACAGGACAGGGCACACTGAAGCTTTCTTT.

The chain employs TRBV11-2 and TRBJ2-5; D unresolved. CDR3 length: 14 residues. Trimming stripped 0 bases from V and 2 bases from J, with 7 bases between. Per germline, CDR1 SGHAT and CDR2 FQNNGV. CDR3 in amino acids: CASSLDVSQETQYF. The CDR3 coding sequence is TGTGCCAGCAGCTTAGACGTCAGTCAAGAGACCCAGTACTTC.

The J gene is TRBJ2-1, the V gene TRBV24-1; the match to TRBD2 covers 15 bases. The V and J ends lost 9 bases and 0 bases, in that order; junction bases with no gene match: 2. The CDR3 sequence is 16 residues long. CDR1 and CDR2 from the germline V gene are KGHDR and SFDVKD. The CDR3 protein is CATGTSGRTSYNEQFF. DNA for the CDR3: TGTGCCACCGGGACTAGCGGGAGGACCTCCTACAATGAGCAGTTCTTC.

V usage is TRBV2 and J usage is TRBJ2-3; D ambiguous. The ends were cut back, 7 bases at V and 2 bases at J, with 19 bases in the middle. The germline V gene has CDR1 SNHLY and CDR2 FYNNEI. The CDR3 covers 16 residues. The CDR3, as DNA: TGTGCCAGCAAGCTCGGAACTACAATCTACACAGATACGCAGTATTTT. It codes for CASKLGTTIYTDTQYF.

This chain uses TRBV6-2 or TRBV6-3 with TRBJ2-1; 10 bases match TRBD2. With V trimmed by 2 bases and J by 6 bases, 4 bases remained unmatched. This CDR3 contains 15 residues. The germline V gene has CDR1 MNHEY and CDR2 SVGEGT. The CDR3 bases are TGTGCCAGCAGTTACGGTCTAGCGGGAGTCAATGAGCAGTTCTTC. This sequence encodes CASSYGLAGVNEQFF.

The chain joins TRBV9 to TRBJ2-2; the match to TRBD1 covers 7 bases. There are 16 residues in the CDR3. Germline values: CDR1 SGDLS, CDR2 YYNGEE. J lost 0 bases, V lost 0 bases, and 2 bases had no gene match. The chain's CDR3 is CASSVDGTANTGELFF. The DNA for the CDR3 is TGTGCCAGCAGCGTAGACGGGACAGCGAACACCGGGGAGCTGTTTTTT.

CDR3 protein: CASSVQENTEAFF. Here the CDR3 DNA reads TGTGCCAGCAGCGTACAGGAGAACACTGAAGCTTTCTTT. The chain couples TRBV9 to TRBJ1-1; no reliable D call. The V gene's germline CDR1 is SGDLS and CDR2 YYNGEE. The V end lost 1 base, the J end lost 1 base, and 5 bases lay between the germline ends. The CDR3 covers 13 residues.

The V and J genes are TRBV2 and TRBJ1-5, with D possibly matching TRBD1 (6 bases). CDR1 and CDR2 (germline): SNHLY, FYNNEI. The CDR3 is 14 residues long. Trimming left V 5 bases short and J 6 bases short, with 14 bases between. In DNA, the CDR3 is TGTGCCAGCAGTCCGAACAGGGTTAGTCAGCCCCAGCATTTT. Its protein product is CASSPNRVSQPQHF.

The rearrangement links TRBV5-1 to TRBJ2-2, with TRBD2 as a possible D gene (5 bases). The CDR3 extends over 15 amino acids. Germline lookup yields CDR1 SGHRS and CDR2 YFSETQ. The V and J ends lost 1 base and 4 bases respectively, with 11 bases between them. CDR3 protein: CASSLKIEGTGELFF. The CDR3 DNA reads as TGCGCCAGCAGCTTGAAGATTGAGGGCACCGGGGAGCTGTTTTTT.

This rearrangement joins TRBV19 to TRBJ2-7; D gene unclear. The CDR3 contains 13 residues. Trimming removed 5 bases from V and 3 bases from J, with 11 bases in between. In germline, CDR1 is LNHDA, CDR2 SQIVND (reference sequence). DNA for the CDR3: TGTGCCAGTAGTCCCAATACTCACTACGAGCAGTACTTC. It specifies CASSPNTHYEQYF.

This chain links TRBV2 with TRBJ2-1; the D is unclear. Per the germline V gene, CDR1 is SNHLY and CDR2 is FYNNEI. This CDR3 spans 11 amino acids. V was cut by 5 bases and J by 7 bases, with 6 bases left in between. CDR3 nucleotide sequence: TGTGCCAGCAGTTGGGCTAATGAGCAGTTCTTC. Its translation: CASSWANEQFF. Looking up the rest from reference TRBV2 and TRBJ2-1 gives the full variable domain: EPEVTQTPSHQVTQMGQEVILRCVPISNHLYFYWYRQILGQKVEFLVSFYNNEISEKSEIFDDQFSVERPDGSNFTLKIRSTKLEDSAMYFCASSWANEQFFGPGTRLTVL.

The chain employs TRBV28 and TRBJ1-5; D call uncertain. CDR1 is MDHEN, CDR2 SYDVKM, per germline. The ends were cut back, 3 bases at V and 2 bases at J, with 11 bases in the middle. This CDR3 has 15 residues. CDR3: CASSFEGRGNQPQHF. The CDR3 DNA follows: TGTGCCAGCAGTTTTGAGGGCCGTGGCAATCAGCCCCAGCATTTT.

With regard to this clone: Other DNA sequences in this sample translate to the same CDR3. V and J are TRBV28 and TRBJ1-1, with 8 positions matching TRBD1. Germline assignment: CDR1 MDHEN and CDR2 SYDVKM. V was clipped by 2 bases and J by 3 bases; unmatched bases: 5. The CDR3 is 15 amino acids. The CDR3 here is CASSLRTGRYTEAFF. The CDR3 nucleotides are TGTGCCAGCAGTTTAAGGACAGGGAGATACACTGAAGCTTTCTTT.

The chain carries TRBV29-1 and TRBJ2-1, with D hard to call. Germline CDR1 is SQVTM and CDR2 is ANQGSEA. The CDR3 is 13 amino acids. Trimming left V 7 bases short and J 6 bases short, with 16 bases between. CDR3 loop: CSGARRLGNEQFF. CDR3 sequence (DNA): TGCAGCGGAGCGAGGAGATTAGGCAATGAGCAGTTCTTC.

The CDR3 here is CASSPSPTNEKLFF. The CDR3 region has the DNA TGTGCCAGCAGTCCCTCCCCAACTAATGAAAAACTGTTTTTT. The chain employs TRBV25-1 and TRBJ1-4, with D unresolved. V lost 5 bases, J lost 0 bases, and 7 bases lay in between. CDR1 is MGHDK and CDR2 is SYGVNS in the germline V gene. The CDR3 extends over 14 amino acids.

This chain connects TRBV19 to TRBJ1-2; 8 nucleotides agree with TRBD1. V lost 5 bases, J lost 1 base, and 6 bases stayed unmatched. Germline V gene data show CDR1 as LNHDA and CDR2 as SQIVND (reference sequence). The length of the CDR3 is 15 residues. CDR3 bases: TGTGCCAGTAGTCCCATGGACAGGGTTAACTATGGCTACACCTTC. Translated, it gives CASSPMDRVNYGYTF.

V is TRBV10-2 and J is TRBJ2-2; 10 nucleotides agree with TRBD2. The CDR3 consists of 16 residues. Looked up from germline, CDR1 is WSHSY and CDR2 is SAAADI. V lost 4 bases to trimming and J lost 6 bases; unmatched junction nucleotides: 8. CDR3 sequence reads: CASSVSGRTLSGELFF. In DNA form, the CDR3 reads TGCGCCAGCAGTGTTAGCGGGAGGACCCTTTCCGGGGAGCTGTTTTTT.

The chain links TRBV30 to TRBJ2-2; D is undetermined. CDR1 is GTSNPN and CDR2 is SVGIG in the germline V gene (reference sequence). V lost 3 bases and J lost 3, with 8 bases in between. The CDR3 contains 13 residues. The chain's CDR3 is CAWRARDTGELFF. The CDR3 DNA follows: TGTGCCTGGAGAGCCCGGGACACCGGGGAGCTGTTTTTT.

As to this clone: An end of the junction differs from the germline gene, which may be a read error. The chain recombines TRBV7-7 with TRBJ2-1; 11 bases match TRBD2. CDR3 length equals 15 residues. Per germline, CDR1 SSHAT and CDR2 FNYEAQ (reference sequence). CDR3 protein: CASSLATSGSSEQFF. DNA of the CDR3: TGTGCTAGCAGCTTAGCTACTAGCGGGAGCAGTGAGCAGTTCTTC.

V gene TRBV10-3 combines with J gene TRBJ1-1; D remains ambiguous. Trimming took off 9 bases at V and 5 bases at J, with 22 bases between the two ends. CDR1 is ENHRY and CDR2 is SYGVKD in the germline V gene. CDR3 length equals 15 residues. The CDR3 sequence is CAIRSKTVAGTEAFF. The CDR3 nucleotides are TGTGCCATTAGGTCGAAAACGGTGGCGGGGACTGAAGCTTTCTTT.

The chain employs TRBV24-1 and TRBJ2-5; D ambiguous. The CDR3 is 11 residues long. The germline V and J ends were trimmed by 8 bases and 5 bases, with 8 bases remaining between them. The germline CDR1 and CDR2 sequences are KGHDR and SFDVKD. For the CDR3, the DNA is TGTGCCACCACGGTATCGGAGACCCAGTACTTC. Amino acids: CATTVSETQYF.

The rearrangement joins TRBV5-4 to TRBJ2-7, with a possible D match to TRBD1 (6 bases). V was cut by 3 bases and J by 5 bases, with 15 bases left in between. The CDR3 covers 14 residues. Germline CDR1 and CDR2: SGHNT and YYREEE (reference sequence). CDR3 amino acids: CASSSQTGGHEQYF. In nucleotides, the CDR3 is TGTGCCAGCAGCTCCCAGACAGGTGGCCACGAGCAGTACTTC.

V is TRBV28 and J is TRBJ2-3, with D tentatively TRBD2 (6 bases). CDR3 length: 17 amino acids. The V gene's germline CDR1 is MDHEN and CDR2 SYDVKM. The V and J ends lost 4 bases and 1 base respectively, with 18 bases between them. The CDR3 bases are TGTGCCAGCAGTTCCTCCGGGACCGGGGGTGGCACAGATACGCAGTATTTT. This translates into CASSSSGTGGGTDTQYF.

The CDR3 DNA sequence: TGTGCCAGCACCGACAGGGATGCTAATGAAAAACTGTTTTTT. Its protein is CASTDRDANEKLFF. The chain uses TRBV6-5 and TRBJ1-4, with TRBD1 matching over 7 bases. This CDR3 contains 14 residues. The ends lost 7 bases at V and 3 bases at J; junction bases unmatched: 5. Germline CDR1 and CDR2: MNHEY and SVGAGI.

This clone was observed once. The chain couples TRBV11-1 to TRBJ2-1; maybe TRBD2 (6 bases). The V and J ends lost 5 bases and 8 bases respectively, with 16 bases between them. The CDR3 sequence is 14 residues long. CDR1 is SGHAT, CDR2 FQDESV, per germline (reference sequence). For the CDR3, the DNA is TGTGCCAGCAGCCCAGGGAGTAGCGGCGATGAGCAGTTCTTC. Amino acid sequence: CASSPGSSGDEQFF.